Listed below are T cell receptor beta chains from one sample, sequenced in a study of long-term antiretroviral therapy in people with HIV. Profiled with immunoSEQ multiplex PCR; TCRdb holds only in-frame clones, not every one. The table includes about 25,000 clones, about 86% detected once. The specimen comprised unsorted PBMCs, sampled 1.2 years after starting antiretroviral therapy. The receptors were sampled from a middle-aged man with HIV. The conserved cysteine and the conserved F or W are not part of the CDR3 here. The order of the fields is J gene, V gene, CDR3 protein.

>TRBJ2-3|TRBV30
AWSMAVGVDTQY
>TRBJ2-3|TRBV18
ASSPRISEARANTDTQY
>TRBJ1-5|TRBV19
ASSIQAGGRQPQH
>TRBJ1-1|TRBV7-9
ASSLDDTEAF
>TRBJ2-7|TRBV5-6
ASSFDRGDREQY
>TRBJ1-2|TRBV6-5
ASSRDSSTYGYT
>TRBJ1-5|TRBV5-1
ASSLDGEVSQPQH
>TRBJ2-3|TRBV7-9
ASSFPLKDTQY
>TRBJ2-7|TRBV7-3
ASSLTFPGQAYPKQY
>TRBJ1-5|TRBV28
ASSLGNQPQH
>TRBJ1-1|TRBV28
ASSLPHRLNTEAF
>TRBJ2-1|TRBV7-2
ASSLGAGGSYNEQF
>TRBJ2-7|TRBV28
ASSLTTGGAGYEQY
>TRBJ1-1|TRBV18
ASSPPGQGPEAF
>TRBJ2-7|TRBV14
ASSQETGQGTPYEQY
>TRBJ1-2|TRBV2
APGGQGRTNYGYT
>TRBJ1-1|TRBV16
ASSPQREGAVGAF
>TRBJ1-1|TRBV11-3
ASSLRGGTEAF
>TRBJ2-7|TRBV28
ASSLGVGYIYEQY
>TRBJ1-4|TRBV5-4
ASQGTNEKLF
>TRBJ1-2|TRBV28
ASSPPPRRYGYT
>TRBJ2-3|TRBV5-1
ASSLEGYRSTDTQY
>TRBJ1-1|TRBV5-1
ASSFGGIANTEAF
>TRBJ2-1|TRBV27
ASRGTLHNEQF
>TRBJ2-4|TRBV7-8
ASSPNREGIAKNIQY
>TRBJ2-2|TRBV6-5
ASKGSGTETGELF
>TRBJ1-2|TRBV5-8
ASSWGLDYGYT
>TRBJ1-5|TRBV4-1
ASSQVPTQPQH
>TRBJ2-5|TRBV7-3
ASSLGQFEETQY
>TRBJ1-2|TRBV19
ASSIYGESGYT
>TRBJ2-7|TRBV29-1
SVVTDRWQY
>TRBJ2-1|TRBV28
ASSLELAGINEQF
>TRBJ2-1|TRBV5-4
ASRYQTSGGRNEQF
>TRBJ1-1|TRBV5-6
ASSVENTEAF
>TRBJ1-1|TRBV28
ASSVQGAGTEAF
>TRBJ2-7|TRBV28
ASSGGRGGAYSYEQY
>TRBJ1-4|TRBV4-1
ASTSGTGGEKLF
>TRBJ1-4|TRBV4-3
ASSQFPGDRVKEKLF
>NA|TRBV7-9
ASSLTGDEQY
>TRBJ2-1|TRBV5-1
ASSFNGYNEQF
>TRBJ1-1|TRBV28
ASSDLPGEVSEAF
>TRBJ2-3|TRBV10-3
AISPNSGGGTDTQY
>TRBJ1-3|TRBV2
ASTGDIEWDTIY
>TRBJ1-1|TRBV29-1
SVVLPGREAF
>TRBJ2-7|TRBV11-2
ASSLDHRGAYEQY
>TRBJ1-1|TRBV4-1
ASSQDWAGGLSLVTEAF
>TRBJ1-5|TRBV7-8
ASSLAMGQPSNQPQH
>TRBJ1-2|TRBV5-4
ASSLDRGYGYT
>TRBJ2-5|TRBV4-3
ASSQDPSAGYQETQY
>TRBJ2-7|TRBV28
ASSLGYGYEQY
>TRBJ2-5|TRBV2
ASSEGGGWVQETQY
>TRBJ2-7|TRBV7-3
ASSLTGGAGYEQY
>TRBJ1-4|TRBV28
ASGGGGHSNEKLF